Presented here are 10 T cell receptor beta chains from one specimen sequenced in a study of cytomegalovirus exposure and HLA in healthy donors (dated by TCRdb to about 2017). The receptor library was made with the immunoSEQ multiplex PCR assay. The multiplex PCR relied on a mix of 60 forward primers for TCR Vbeta segments and 13 reverse primers for TCR Jbeta segments. What TCRdb holds here is the immuneACCESS table cut down to in-frame rearrangements. Part of the clones is not present; checked against another copy, under half of the missing clones reflect an unresolved V gene, and the others are unexplained. For this sample the table gives approximately 160,000 clones, of which around three quarters were detected only once. Around 1.5% of the sample is in the top ten clones. The sequenced material came from PBMCs. These receptors were obtained from a man aged 35-49 years in good health and CMV-seronegative.

A note on this clone: Mismatch with germline at one junction end may stem from a read error. V is TRBV7-9 and J is TRBJ1-1; TRBD1 aligns across 8 bases. This CDR3 contains 15 residues. CDR1 and CDR2 (germline): SEHNR, FQNEAQ (reference sequence). This CDR3 is CSSSNWTGMNTEAFF. In DNA form, the CDR3 reads TGTTCCAGCAGCAACTGGACAGGGATGAACACTGAAGCTTTCTTT.

Remarks on this clone: Germline is not matched at one junction end, which may reflect a read error. This chain connects TRBV7-9 to TRBJ1-2; possible D gene TRBD1, 6 bases. CDR3 length: 15 residues. CDR1 is SEHNR and CDR2 is FQNEAQ in the germline V gene (reference sequence). The CDR3 coding sequence is TGTTCCAGCAGCTTAGCGCGATCAGGGGAGTATGGCTACACCTTC. Translation gives CSSSLARSGEYGYTF.

This rearrangement joins TRBV19 to TRBJ2-5, with D uncertain. V was shortened by 10 bases and J by 2 bases, with 17 bases between the two germline ends. The CDR3 is 14 amino acids. Germline V lookup: CDR1 LNHDA, CDR2 SQIVND (reference sequence). The CDR3 DNA reads TGTGCCACTCGGGTTTCTCCGGCTCAAGAGACCCAGTACTTC. Translated, it gives CATRVSPAQETQYF.

This clone has only one observation. The rearrangement links TRBV7-9 to TRBJ2-2, with 7 bases that match TRBD1. The germline V gene encodes CDR1 SEHNR and CDR2 FQNEAQ (reference sequence). V dropped 4 bases and J dropped 5; count of bases not matched to a gene: 13. CDR3 length: 17 residues. CDR3: CASSSRDEGAWTGELFF. CDR3 bases: TGTGCCAGCAGCTCAAGGGATGAGGGGGCCTGGACCGGGGAGCTGTTTTTT.

The genes are TRBV21-1 and TRBJ2-3; the D segment call TRBD2 is taken from the table without a DNA check. TRBV21-1 is recorded as a pseudogene. The CDR3 is 19 amino acids. The CDR3 loop is CASSKGGGTGESSTDTQYF. DNA of the CDR3: TGTGCCAGCAGCAAAGGCGGGGGAACAGGAGAGTCTAGCACAGATACGCAGTATTTT.

The chain joins TRBV20-1 to TRBJ1-2, with a weak D call TRBD1 (5 bases). The CDR3 totals 11 residues. In germline, CDR1 is DFQATT, CDR2 SNEGSKA (reference sequence). V shed 1 base and J shed 8 bases, with 8 bases lying between them. In DNA, the CDR3 is TGCAGTGCTAGAGTTAACAGGGGCTACACCTTC. Amino acids: CSARVNRGYTF.

The genes are TRBV27 and TRBJ1-1; no firm D call. Germline V gene data show CDR1 as MNHEY and CDR2 as SMNVEV (reference sequence). CDR3 length: 14 amino acids. V was cut by 4 bases and J by 1 base, with 10 bases left in between. The CDR3 spells CASSWAGRNTEAFF. Here the CDR3 DNA reads TGTGCCAGCAGTTGGGCCGGGAGGAACACTGAAGCTTTCTTT.

J is TRBJ2-1 and V is TRBV5-1; 12 bases map to TRBD2. Germline CDR1 is SGHRS and CDR2 is YFSETQ. The CDR3 is made up of 16 amino acids. The V and J ends lost 0 bases and 5 bases, in that order; junction bases with no gene match: 3. CDR3 region: CASSLETSGGHNEQFF. DNA of the CDR3: TGCGCCAGCAGCTTGGAGACTAGCGGGGGTCACAATGAGCAGTTCTTC.

The V call is TRBV4-2, the J call TRBJ1-5, with 9 nucleotides matching TRBD1. CDR3 length: 14 amino acids. Germline loops: CDR1 LGHNA, CDR2 YNFKEQ. The V segment lost 1 base and the J segment 7 bases; nucleotides outside the gene matches: 2. CDR3 nucleotides: TGTGCCAGCAGCCAAGCGACAGGGGGACAGCCCCAGCATTTT. This gives the protein CASSQATGGQPQHF.

This clone occurred once. V is TRBV5-4 and J is TRBJ2-3, with 13 bases fitting TRBD2. This CDR3 has 18 amino acids. J gave up 1 base and V 0 bases, and 5 bases lay outside the gene matches. The V gene's germline CDR1 is SGHNT and CDR2 YYREEE (reference sequence). CDR3 protein: CASSLGTSGRRGTDTQYF. The CDR3 DNA is TGTGCCAGCAGCTTGGGGACTAGCGGGAGACGGGGCACAGATACGCAGTATTTT.